These T cell receptor beta chains were read from a single sample in a study of radiation and T cells in renal cell carcinoma. Assay used: immunoSEQ multiplex PCR; TCRdb lists only in-frame clones, some missing. This sample has about 91,000 clones; over 75% occur once, and the top ten carry around 6.7%. Sequenced here: blood, sampled from a patient whose treatment included radiotherapy and nephrectomy. The source of these receptors is a man between 60 and 70 years old with renal cell carcinoma. Both conserved end residues are part of each CDR3. Each record gives: J gene, V gene, D gene, clone size, CDR3 DNA, CDR3 protein. The D gene is left open where the match is weak. Not all rows give a size; the values are once, few, many and, for expanded clones, a class.

TRBJ2-7,TRBV19,.,.,TGTGCCAGTAGTGCCGTCGGCGGGGCGAGCTCCTACGAGCAGTACTTC,CASSAVGGASSYEQYF
TRBJ1-3,TRBV19,.,few,TGTGCCAGTAGTATCGCCTCTGGAAACACCATATATTTT,CASSIASGNTIYF
TRBJ2-5,TRBV19,TRBD2,.,TGTGCCAGTAGTATACCGGGGAGAGCGGGAGAAGAGACCCAGTACTTC,CASSIPGRAGEETQYF
TRBJ2-3,TRBV5-1,TRBD1,.,TGCGCCAGCAGCTTAGTAAGGGGGCGGACAGATACGCAGTATTTT,CASSLVRGRTDTQYF
TRBJ2-7,TRBV19,.,.,TGTGCCAGTAGTGACAGTCGGTACGAGCAGTACTTC,CASSDSRYEQYF
TRBJ2-4,TRBV2,TRBD1,.,TGTGCCAGCAGCCGCGGGGACAGGGAACGGTACTTC,CASSRGDRERYF
TRBJ2-2,TRBV5-1,TRBD2,few,TGCGCCAGCAGCTCCTCAGAATTGGGCGGAGCGGGAAAGCTGTTTTTT,CASSSSELGGAGKLFF
TRBJ2-2,TRBV7-9,TRBD1,.,TGTGCCAGCAGCCTGGGACAGGGGGCGGGCACCGGGGAGCTGTTTTTT,CASSLGQGAGTGELFF
TRBJ2-1,TRBV5-6,TRBD2,.,TGTGCCAGCAGCTGGGGACTAGCGGGCTCAGGGGGCTACAATGAGCAGTTCTTC,CASSWGLAGSGGYNEQFF
TRBJ1-4,TRBV19,.,.,TGTGCCAGTAGTCCTTGGGGCAGCCAGGATGAAAAACTGTTTTTT,CASSPWGSQDEKLFF
TRBJ2-7,TRBV28,TRBD2,.,TGTGCCAGCAGTCGCGGGACTAGCGGTTCCTACGAGCAGTACTTC,CASSRGTSGSYEQYF
TRBJ2-5,TRBV6-1,.,.,TGTGCCAGCAGCTCCCTTAACCAAGAGACCCAGTACTTC,CASSSLNQETQYF
TRBJ1-3,TRBV6-6,.,.,TGTGCCAGCAGTTACGGGCAGGATTCTGGAAACACCATATATTTT,CASSYGQDSGNTIYF
TRBJ1-1,TRBV7-2,TRBD1,.,TGTGCCAGCAGCTACGCAGGGGGAAACACTGAAGCTTTCTTT,CASSYAGGNTEAFF
TRBJ1-2,TRBV2,TRBD1,.,TGTGCCAGCAGTAAACAGGGGCTCCCTTCCGATGGCTACACCTTC,CASSKQGLPSDGYTF
TRBJ2-7,TRBV19,TRBD2,.,TGTGCCAGTAGTATAGAGACTAGCGGCGCTTTCTACGAGCAGTACTTC,CASSIETSGAFYEQYF
TRBJ2-3,TRBV11-2,.,.,TGTGCCAGCAGCCGGACAGGAGGGGGGTACACAGATACGCAGTATTTT,CASSRTGGGYTDTQYF
TRBJ1-1,TRBV18,.,.,TGTGCCAGCTCCCGGGCGGGGGACACTGAAGCTTTCTTT,CASSRAGDTEAFF
TRBJ2-7,TRBV9,TRBD1,.,TGTGCCAGCAGCGTAGGACAGGGAAAGTCCCACGAGCAGTACTTC,CASSVGQGKSHEQYF
TRBJ1-4,TRBV28,.,.,TGTGCCAGCCGAAGGGGAGCTAATGAAAAACTGTTTTTT,CASRRGANEKLFF
TRBJ2-7,TRBV28,.,.,TGTGCCAGCAGTTTATGGGGGGGACGAACAGGTTCCTACGAGCAGTACTTC,CASSLWGGRTGSYEQYF